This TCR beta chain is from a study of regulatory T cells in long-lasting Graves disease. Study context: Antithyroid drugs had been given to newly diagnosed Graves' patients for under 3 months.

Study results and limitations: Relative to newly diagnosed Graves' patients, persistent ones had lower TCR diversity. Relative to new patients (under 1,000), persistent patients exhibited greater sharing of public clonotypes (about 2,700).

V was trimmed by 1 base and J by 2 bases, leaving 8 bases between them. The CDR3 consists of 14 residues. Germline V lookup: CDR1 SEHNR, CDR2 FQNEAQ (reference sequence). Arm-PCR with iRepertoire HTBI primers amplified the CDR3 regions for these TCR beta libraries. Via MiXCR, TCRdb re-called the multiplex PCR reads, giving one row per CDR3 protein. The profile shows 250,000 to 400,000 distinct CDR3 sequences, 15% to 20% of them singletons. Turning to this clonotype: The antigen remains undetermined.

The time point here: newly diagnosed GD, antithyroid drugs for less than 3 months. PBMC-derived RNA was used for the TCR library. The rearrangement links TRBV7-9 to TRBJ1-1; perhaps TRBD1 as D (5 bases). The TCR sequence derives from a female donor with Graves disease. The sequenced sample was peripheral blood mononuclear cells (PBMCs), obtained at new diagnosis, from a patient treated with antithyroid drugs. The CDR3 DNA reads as TGTGCCAGCAGCTTAGAAGGGGCCAACACTGAAGCTTTCTTT. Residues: CASSLEGANTEAFF.